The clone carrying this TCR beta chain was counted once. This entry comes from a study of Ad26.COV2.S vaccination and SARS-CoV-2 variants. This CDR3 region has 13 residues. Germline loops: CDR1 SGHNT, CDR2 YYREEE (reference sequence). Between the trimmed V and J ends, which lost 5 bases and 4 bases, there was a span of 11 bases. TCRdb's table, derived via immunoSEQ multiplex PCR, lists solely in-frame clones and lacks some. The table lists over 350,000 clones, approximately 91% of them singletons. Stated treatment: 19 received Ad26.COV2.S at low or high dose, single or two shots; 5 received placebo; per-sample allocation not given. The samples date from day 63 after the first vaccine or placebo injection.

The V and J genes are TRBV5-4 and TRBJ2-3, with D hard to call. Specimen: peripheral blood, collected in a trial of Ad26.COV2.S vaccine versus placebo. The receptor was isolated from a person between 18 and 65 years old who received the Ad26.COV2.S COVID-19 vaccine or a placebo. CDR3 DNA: TGTGCCAGCAGACGCGGTTTGTCAGATACGCAGTATTTT. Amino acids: CASRRGLSDTQYF.